The rows below give T cell receptor beta chains drawn from one sample of a study of vaccination effects on CD4 cells after COVID-19. Which antigens these TCRs recognize remains unknown. TCRdb keeps only in-frame clones here, not all; method: immunoSEQ multiplex PCR. The repertoire consists of about 24,000 clones, with about 76% occurring once and the leading ten covering about 3.5%. Material: CD4+ T cells from PBMCs cultured with SARS-CoV-2 spike peptides, obtained before COVID-19 vaccination. The receptor set was obtained from a human donor who received a COVID-19 vaccine. Both conserved end residues are part of each CDR3. The D gene is left open where the match is weak. Size is omitted from some rows. Given values are once, few, many or a class for expanded clones.

CDR3nt: TGTGCCAGCACCCCCCCGGGGGGGCCTGAAGCTTTCTTT; CDR3aa: CASTPPGGPEAFF; abundance: once; v_gene: TRBV5-4; d_gene: .; j_gene: TRBJ1-1
CDR3nt: TGTGCCAGTAGTCCCGCGGACAGGTTGAACACTGAAGCTTTCTTT; CDR3aa: CASSPADRLNTEAFF; abundance: few; v_gene: TRBV19; d_gene: TRBD1; j_gene: TRBJ1-1
CDR3nt: TGCAGCGTTGAAGGGGGCTTCTATGGCTACACCTTC; CDR3aa: CSVEGGFYGYTF; abundance: .; v_gene: TRBV29-1; d_gene: .; j_gene: TRBJ1-2
CDR3nt: TGCGCCAGCAGCCGTAGCGGGTTAGGCACAGATACGCAGTATTTT; CDR3aa: CASSRSGLGTDTQYF; abundance: .; v_gene: TRBV5-1; d_gene: TRBD2; j_gene: TRBJ2-3
CDR3nt: TGTGCCAGCAGCTTACTAGGGGGAGGCACTGAAGCTTTCTTT; CDR3aa: CASSLLGGGTEAFF; abundance: .; v_gene: TRBV7-9; d_gene: .; j_gene: TRBJ1-1
CDR3nt: TGTGCCAGCAGCCAAACGACAGGCTATGGCTACACCTTC; CDR3aa: CASSQTTGYGYTF; abundance: .; v_gene: TRBV5-4; d_gene: .; j_gene: TRBJ1-2
CDR3nt: TGTGCCACCAGTGATTTTCGTGGGAGGCCCGATAACACCGGGGAGCTGTTTTTT; CDR3aa: CATSDFRGRPDNTGELFF; abundance: medium-sized; v_gene: TRBV24-1; d_gene: .; j_gene: TRBJ2-2
CDR3nt: TGTGCCAGCAGCGTAAGTGGGACAACCTCTGGAAACACCATATATTTT; CDR3aa: CASSVSGTTSGNTIYF; abundance: .; v_gene: TRBV9; d_gene: .; j_gene: TRBJ1-3
CDR3nt: TGTGCCAGCAGCGTAGGGGCTAGCGGGGTTTACGAGCAGTACTTC; CDR3aa: CASSVGASGVYEQYF; abundance: .; v_gene: TRBV9; d_gene: TRBD2; j_gene: TRBJ2-7
CDR3nt: TGTGCCAGCAGCCAACCGACTAGCGGGAGTAAAGAGACCCAGTACTTC; CDR3aa: CASSQPTSGSKETQYF; abundance: .; v_gene: TRBV4-2; d_gene: TRBD2; j_gene: TRBJ2-5
CDR3nt: TGTGCGGGGGGCCCCAATCAGCCCCAGCATTTT; CDR3aa: CAGGPNQPQHF; abundance: .; v_gene: TRBV19; d_gene: .; j_gene: TRBJ1-5
CDR3nt: TGTGCCAGCAGCTTGAGGGGGTTTATGGAGACCCAGTACTTC; CDR3aa: CASSLRGFMETQYF; abundance: .; v_gene: TRBV5-6; d_gene: .; j_gene: TRBJ2-5
CDR3nt: TGTGCCAGCGGGCGCGAGGATCAGCCCCAGCATTTT; CDR3aa: CASGREDQPQHF; abundance: .; v_gene: TRBV2; d_gene: .; j_gene: TRBJ1-5
CDR3nt: TGTGCCAGCAGCCCAAGGACTAGCGGGAGTTACGAGCAGTACTTC; CDR3aa: CASSPRTSGSYEQYF; abundance: .; v_gene: TRBV5-6; d_gene: TRBD2; j_gene: TRBJ2-7
CDR3nt: TGTGCCAGCAGCCTGAAAACGCGGTCAGAGACCCAGTACTTC; CDR3aa: CASSLKTRSETQYF; abundance: .; v_gene: TRBV3-1/TRBV3-2; d_gene: .; j_gene: TRBJ2-5
CDR3nt: TGTGCCAGCAGCTTGCAGCGGGGGGTTGACGGCGGGGAGCTGTTTTTT; CDR3aa: CASSLQRGVDGGELFF; abundance: .; v_gene: TRBV5-6; d_gene: TRBD2; j_gene: TRBJ2-2
CDR3nt: TGTGCCAGCAGCCTATTTAGGGTGGGGTGGGGGTCAGTTTACACTGAAGCTTTCTTT; CDR3aa: CASSLFRVGWGSVYTEAFF; abundance: once; v_gene: TRBV5-6; d_gene: .; j_gene: TRBJ1-1
CDR3nt: TGTGCCAGCTCATCGGGACTAGCGGGAACTGTAGTCTTC; CDR3aa: CASSSGLAGTVVF; abundance: .; v_gene: TRBV18; d_gene: TRBD2; j_gene: TRBJ2-1
CDR3nt: TGTGCCTGGAGGGAGACAGGGTCAACCGGGGAGCTGTTTTTT; CDR3aa: CAWRETGSTGELFF; abundance: .; v_gene: TRBV30; d_gene: TRBD1; j_gene: TRBJ2-2
CDR3nt: TGCGCCAGCAGTAGGGGATACGAGCAGTACTTC; CDR3aa: CASSRGYEQYF; abundance: .; v_gene: TRBV5-1; d_gene: .; j_gene: TRBJ2-7
CDR3nt: TGTGCCATCAGTGAGCAAACAGGGCCCGGCTATGGCTACACCTTC; CDR3aa: CAISEQTGPGYGYTF; abundance: .; v_gene: TRBV10-3; d_gene: .; j_gene: TRBJ1-2
CDR3nt: TGTGCCAGCTCACCACAGAGTACCGGGGAGCTGTTTTTT; CDR3aa: CASSPQSTGELFF; abundance: .; v_gene: TRBV18; d_gene: .; j_gene: TRBJ2-2
CDR3nt: TGTGCCAGCAGTGAGGACCGAGGGGTCTTACGAGGCAATCAGCCCCAGCATTTT; CDR3aa: CASSEDRGVLRGNQPQHF; abundance: .; v_gene: TRBV6-1; d_gene: .; j_gene: TRBJ1-5
CDR3nt: TGTGCCAGCAGTGGGGCGGGGGGCCCAGATACGCAGTATTTT; CDR3aa: CASSGAGGPDTQYF; abundance: .; v_gene: TRBV7-2; d_gene: TRBD2; j_gene: TRBJ2-3
CDR3nt: TGCGCCAGCAGCACCGGACTAGTGGCTCAAGAGACCCAGTACTTC; CDR3aa: CASSTGLVAQETQYF; abundance: .; v_gene: TRBV5-1; d_gene: TRBD2; j_gene: TRBJ2-5
CDR3nt: TGTGCCAGCAGCAGAGACAGGGCCCAGGGTGAGCAGTTCTTC; CDR3aa: CASSRDRAQGEQFF; abundance: .; v_gene: TRBV6-5; d_gene: TRBD1; j_gene: TRBJ2-1
CDR3nt: TGCGCCAGCAGCTTGGAGTCGAGCCGCTCCTACAATGAGCAGTTCTTC; CDR3aa: CASSLESSRSYNEQFF; abundance: .; v_gene: TRBV5-1; d_gene: .; j_gene: TRBJ2-1
CDR3nt: TGTGCCAGCAGCCAAAGCTTCTCCGGGACTAGCGGGGGGCATGAGCAGTTCTTC; CDR3aa: CASSQSFSGTSGGHEQFF; abundance: few; v_gene: TRBV3-1/TRBV3-2; d_gene: TRBD2; j_gene: TRBJ2-1
CDR3nt: TGCAGTGCTAGTAGTCACTTACAGGGCTCTAACTATGGCTACACCTTC; CDR3aa: CSASSHLQGSNYGYTF; abundance: .; v_gene: TRBV20-1; d_gene: .; j_gene: TRBJ1-2